One and the same sample provided the 15 T cell receptor beta chains below, sequenced in a study. The TRBV12-4/TRBJ1-2 clonotypes were amplified using barcode primers with ligated adaptors. TCRdb re-called the multiplex PCR reads with MiXCR, one entry per CDR3 protein. The sample has more than 2,500 distinct CDR3 sequences, 4% to 5% seen once. The specimen was naive CD4+ T cells sorted from blood. Subset indicated: naive CD4+ T cells, CD4+CD45RA+CD25-. These receptors originate from a female donor with breast cancer.

This clonotype was found many times. The chain has TRBV12-3 or TRBV12-4 and TRBJ1-2; D uncertain. The V gene lost 3 bases and the J gene lost 3 bases, with 17 bases spanning the gap. The CDR3 totals 16 residues. Here the CDR3 reads CASSFTAGGRDYGYTF. CDR3 DNA: TGTGCCAGCAGTTTTACTGCCGGTGGCAGAGACTATGGCTACACCTTC.

Within the sample, this clonotype is medium-sized (0.01 to 0.1%). The chain has TRBV12-3 or TRBV12-4 and TRBJ1-2; the match to TRBD1 covers 10 bases. V lost 6 bases to trimming and J lost 2 bases; unmatched junction nucleotides: 9. The CDR3 is made up of 16 amino acids. The CDR3 spells CASSLTGTGANYGYTF. DNA for the CDR3: TGTGCCAGCAGCTTGACCGGGACAGGGGCCAACTATGGCTACACCTTC.

This clonotype is classed as medium-sized. The chain is built from TRBV12-3 or TRBV12-4 and TRBJ1-2; D may be TRBD1 (5 bases). The length of the CDR3 is 14 residues. Trimming shortened V by 3 bases and J by 2 bases, and 10 bases separated the two germline ends. DNA of the CDR3: TGTGCCAGCAGTTTGCAGGGATTGAACTATGGCTACACCTTC. This sequence encodes CASSLQGLNYGYTF.

This clonotype is categorized as medium-sized (0.01 to 0.1%). A read error may produce the germline difference seen at one junction end. The J gene is TRBJ1-2, the V gene TRBV12-3 or TRBV12-4; a weak D match, TRBD1 (5 bases). This CDR3 contains 13 residues. The CDR3 here is CASSSGLIYRYTF. The CDR3 nucleotides read TGTGCCAGCAGTTCGGGACTGATCTATCGCTACACCTTC.

Within the sample, this clonotype is medium-sized. The chain has TRBV12-3 or TRBV12-4 and TRBJ1-2; D is perhaps TRBD1 (6 bases). The CDR3 contains 11 residues. The ends were cut back, 6 bases at V and 8 bases at J, with 10 bases in the middle. CDR3 protein: CASSPGVGYTF. The DNA of the CDR3 is TGTGCCAGCAGCCCAGGGGTAGGCTACACCTTC.

By frequency in the sample, this clonotype is medium-sized. The chain combines TRBV12-3 or TRBV12-4 with TRBJ1-2; the D gene is possibly TRBD1 (5 bases). The CDR3 covers 13 residues. V was pared by 5 bases and J by 4 bases, with 11 bases between. Here the CDR3 DNA reads TGTGCCAGCAGTCCGGGACTTATCTATGGCTACACCTTC. Amino acid sequence: CASSPGLIYGYTF.

In its sample, this clonotype is medium-sized. The chain's CDR3 is CASSPIETGGYTF. CDR3 sequence (DNA): TGTGCCAGCAGTCCGATAGAGACGGGTGGCTACACCTTC. The chain couples TRBV12-3 or TRBV12-4 to TRBJ1-2, with D uncertain. The CDR3 totals 13 residues. Trimming shortened V by 5 bases and J by 7 bases, and 14 bases separated the two germline ends.

Within the sample, this clonotype is medium-sized. The V call is TRBV12-3 or TRBV12-4, the J call TRBJ1-2; TRBD1 aligns across 7 bases. The V segment lost 5 bases and the J segment 8 bases; nucleotides outside the gene matches: 11. CDR3 length: 14 residues. The chain's CDR3 is CASSVLLTGDGYTF. In DNA, the CDR3 is TGTGCCAGCAGTGTACTCCTCACAGGGGACGGCTACACCTTC.

This clonotype is judged medium-sized (0.01 to 0.1%). The chain recombines TRBV12-3 or TRBV12-4 with TRBJ1-2; D unclear. Trimming left V 6 bases short and J 1 base short, with 9 bases between. The CDR3 has 13 amino acids. CDR3 DNA: TGTGCCAGCAGACTGGATCTTAACTATGGCTACACCTTC. Its translation is CASRLDLNYGYTF.

By proportion, this clonotype is medium-sized (0.01 to 0.1%). V and J are TRBV12-3 or TRBV12-4 and TRBJ1-2; possibly TRBD1 for D (5 bases). This CDR3 comprises 13 residues. Trimming removed 7 bases from V and 2 bases from J, with 11 bases in between. The CDR3 DNA reads as TGTGCCAGCACCCTGACAGTCAACTATGGCTACACCTTC. Amino acid sequence: CASTLTVNYGYTF.

This clonotype was seen at least ten times. The chain recombines TRBV12-3 or TRBV12-4 with TRBJ1-2; TRBD1 is a possible D gene (5 bases). Trimming shortened V by 7 bases and J by 4 bases, and 19 bases separated the two germline ends. The CDR3 length is 15 residues. CDR3 sequence: CASTNDSLVIYGYTF. CDR3 DNA sequence: TGTGCCAGCACCAATGACAGCTTAGTGATCTATGGCTACACCTTC.

In its sample, this clonotype is medium-sized. The genes are TRBV12-3 or TRBV12-4 and TRBJ1-2, with D uncertain. The CDR3 spans 14 residues. V lost 1 base to trimming and J lost 2 bases, with 8 bases between them. The CDR3 bases are TGTGCCAGCAGTTTAGGGACGGCAAACTATGGCTACACCTTC. Encoded protein: CASSLGTANYGYTF.

This clonotype counts as medium-sized. The chain joins TRBV12-3 or TRBV12-4 to TRBJ1-2, with a tentative D call TRBD1 (5 bases). V was shortened by 1 base and J by 3 bases, with 12 bases between the two germline ends. This CDR3 contains 15 residues. The CDR3 region is CASSLGWTSDYGYTF. The CDR3 coding sequence is TGTGCCAGCAGTTTAGGTTGGACATCAGACTATGGCTACACCTTC.

This clonotype counts as medium-sized. The rearrangement joins TRBV12-3 or TRBV12-4 to TRBJ1-2, with D tentatively TRBD1 (5 bases). The CDR3 runs to 14 residues. V was clipped by 5 bases and J by 7 bases, with 17 bases between them. CDR3 coding DNA: TGTGCCAGCAGTCCTGGGTCGGGGCTTGGTGGCTACACCTTC. Residues: CASSPGSGLGGYTF.

Within the sample, this clonotype is medium-sized. The J gene is TRBJ1-2, the V gene TRBV12-3 or TRBV12-4, with 7 bases identical to TRBD1. The CDR3 runs to 18 residues. Unmatched junction bases numbered 25, after V lost 6 bases and J lost 9 bases. CDR3 sequence (DNA): TGTGCCAGCAGCCCGACAGGGTCTAGGCTCGGGGTATTTAATAGCTACACCTTC. Its protein is CASSPTGSRLGVFNSYTF.